The T cell receptor beta chain under discussion was sequenced for a study of cytomegalovirus exposure and HLA in healthy donors. The PCR had 60 Vbeta and 13 Jbeta primers. Clones were read by immunoSEQ multiplex PCR, and TCRdb kept only the in-frame ones, dropping some. The table lists around 120,000 clones, roughly 80% of them singletons. The CDR3 sequence is 13 residues long. V gave up 4 bases and J gave up 4 bases; unmatched junction bases: 3. Germline CDR1 SGHTA, CDR2 FQGTGA. The sample comprised PBMCs. The origin of this receptor is a girl under 10 years old in good health and CMV-seronegative. The V and J genes are TRBV7-3 and TRBJ2-7; TRBD1 matches 8 bases. This chain's CDR3 is CASSSTGGYEQYF. The DNA of the CDR3 is TGTGCCAGCAGCTCCACAGGGGGGTACGAGCAGTACTTC. The variable domain in full, completed from reference TRBV7-3 and TRBJ2-7, reads GAGVSQTPSNKVTEKGKYVELRCDPISGHTALYWYRQSLGQGPEFLIYFQGTGAADDSGLPNDRFFAVRPEGSVSTLKIQRTERGDSAVYLCASSSTGGYEQYFGPGTRLTVT.